The text below deals with one TCR beta chain. The data were taken from a study of T-cell memory formation after mild COVID-19. TCRdb re-called the 5' RACE reads with MiXCR, one entry per CDR3 protein. The repertoire holds around 420,000 distinct CDR3 sequences, with 20% to 25% as singletons. This CDR3 region has 14 residues. Per germline, CDR1 SGHRS and CDR2 YFSETQ. Trimming cost V 2 bases and J 8 bases, with 13 bases left between them. The material sequenced was PBMCs or a T cell subset sorted from them (not recorded which). The receptor's source is an adult woman who had mild COVID-19 (a few samples of this study predate the infection). Cell type and time point are not known. This sequence joins TRBV5-1 and TRBJ1-4, with D possibly matching TRBD1 (5 bases). In DNA form, the CDR3 reads TGCGCCAGCAGCTTTGGGGAGGGGCACGAAAAACTGTTTTTT. This encodes CASSFGEGHEKLFF.